The entry below describes one T cell receptor beta chain. These data belong to a study of cytomegalovirus exposure and HLA in healthy donors. Both 60 Vbeta primers and 13 Jbeta primers went into the PCR. Method: immunoSEQ multiplex PCR; TCRdb's copy keeps in-frame clones and lacks some. The table includes over 65,000 clones, about 80% detected once. With 7 bases clipped from V and 3 bases from J, the junction kept 5 bases outside the gene matches. The CDR3 length is 15 residues. Germline CDR1 is SNHLY and CDR2 is FYNNEI. This receptor was obtained from a woman between 40 and 50 years old in good health and CMV-seronegative. Sequenced sample: PBMCs. V usage is TRBV2 and J usage is TRBJ1-4; 10 bases map to TRBD1. The CDR3 protein is CASTRDRGSNEKLFF. As DNA, the CDR3 is TGTGCCAGCACCCGGGACAGGGGATCTAATGAAAAACTGTTTTTT. Combining the CDR3 with reference TRBV2 and TRBJ1-4 gives the whole variable domain EPEVTQTPSHQVTQMGQEVILRCVPISNHLYFYWYRQILGQKVEFLVSFYNNEISEKSEIFDDQFSVERPDGSNFTLKIRSTKLEDSAMYFCASTRDRGSNEKLFFGSGTQLSVL.